This T cell receptor beta chain was found in a study of blood T cell repertoires in COVID-19. Produced via immunoSEQ multiplex PCR; TCRdb's table is partial and in-frame only. In the table there are 150,000 to 200,000 clones, 86% of which are singletons. The CDR3 contains 14 residues. Germline CDR1 is MGHDK and CDR2 is SYGVNS. Trimming removed 6 bases from V and 3 bases from J, with 15 bases in between. The TCR comes from a woman aged 25 to 39 who had recovered from COVID-19. The sequencing input was PBMCs or T cells enriched from blood (not recorded which). The rearrangement links TRBV25-1 to TRBJ2-7, with a possible D match to TRBD1 (5 bases). CDR3 coding DNA: TGTGCCAGCAGAGAACCGGACAACGACTACGAGCAGTACTTC. Its protein product is CASREPDNDYEQYF.